This T cell receptor beta chain was identified during a study of T cell changes during pregnancy in multiple sclerosis (dated by TCRdb to 2018 to 2020). For the wider study: The study examined how the T cell repertoire changed over the course of pregnancy in women with multiple sclerosis.

The protocol used for the library was the immunoSEQ multiplex PCR assay. TCRdb provides this immuneACCESS table in a form limited to in-frame rearrangements. Some clones are lacking; in checked studies, under half of them reflect an unresolved V gene, and why the rest are absent is not known. In this sample the table shows 35,000 to 50,000 clones, approximately 91% of which occur a single time. Over 1.1% of the sample belongs to the ten largest clones. This clone occurred once. What antigen it recognizes has not been identified. No much larger clone is present one base from it, and per-base qualities are unavailable. The germline V end is reduced by 0 bases and the J end by 5 bases; junction bases left unmatched: 0. Looking up the germline V gene yields CDR1 SNHLY and CDR2 FYNNEI. The CDR3, cysteine through phenylalanine, is 13 amino acids long. Only the CDR3 part of the read is kept: 39 bases, read in frame from the first base.

The chain uses TRBV2 and TRBJ2-7, with 8 middle bases fitting TRBD2. This TCR was sampled from a female donor with multiple sclerosis, enrolled in a pregnancy study. The sequenced material came from PBMCs (not recorded whether the cells were cultured). The CDR3 reads CASSEALADEQYF. The sequenced DNA is TGTGCCAGCAGTGAAGCACTAGCGGACGAGCAGTACTTC.